Listed here are 15 T cell receptor beta chains from one sample, sequenced in a study of cytomegalovirus exposure and HLA in healthy donors. In the PCR, 60 Vbeta and 13 Jbeta primers were used. The method was immunoSEQ multiplex PCR; TCRdb's version includes in-frame clones alone and lacks a portion of them. Among 140,000 or so clones listed, roughly 77% were seen once. The sample comprised PBMCs. The receptors were sampled from a woman aged 25 to 39 in good health and CMV-seronegative.

V gene TRBV10-3 combines with J gene TRBJ2-5; possibly TRBD1 for D (6 bases). The CDR3 sequence is 14 residues long. The germline CDR1 and CDR2 sequences are ENHRY and SYGVKD. V lost 8 bases, J lost 4 bases, and 17 bases lay in between. CDR3 DNA sequence: TGTGCCATCGGGGACACCCGGGGATCAGAGACCCAGTACTTC. Encoded protein: CAIGDTRGSETQYF.

The CDR3 nucleotides read TGCGCCAGCAGCCCCGGGACAACTAAAGAGACCCAGTACTTC. Protein sequence: CASSPGTTKETQYF. The V call is TRBV5-1, the J call TRBJ2-5, with TRBD1 as a possible D gene (6 bases). Germline V CDR1 and CDR2: SGHRS, YFSETQ. The V end lost 4 bases, the J end lost 3 bases, and 13 bases lay between the germline ends. This CDR3 comprises 14 residues.

The count of this clone is one. The chain uses TRBV6-1 and TRBJ1-4, with a possible D match to TRBD1 (6 bases). CDR3 length: 14 amino acids. Germline-derived CDR1 and CDR2 are MNHNS and SASEGT. Trimming took 2 bases from V and 8 from J, leaving 12 bases between them. The CDR3 spells CASSEQGQPEKLFF. The CDR3 coding sequence is TGTGCCAGCAGTGAACAGGGGCAACCCGAAAAACTGTTTTTT.

V is TRBV28 and J is TRBJ1-4; D is uncertain. The V end was cut by 6 bases, the J end by 5 bases, with 10 bases between. Germline-derived CDR1 and CDR2 are MDHEN and SYDVKM. This CDR3 contains 13 residues. The CDR3: CASRAGLNEKLFF. The DNA for the CDR3 is TGTGCCAGCAGGGCGGGCCTGAATGAAAAACTGTTTTTT.

The rearrangement joins TRBV28 to TRBJ2-1; weak D call: TRBD2 (6 bases). V lost 4 bases and J lost 6, with 22 bases in between. The length of the CDR3 is 17 residues. Looked up from germline, CDR1 is MDHEN and CDR2 is SYDVKM. The CDR3 sequence is CASSWFMESGLFNEQFF. DNA of the CDR3: TGTGCCAGCAGTTGGTTCATGGAAAGCGGGCTCTTCAATGAGCAGTTCTTC.

This chain links TRBV4-1 with TRBJ2-5; 12 positions agree with TRBD1. Germline lookup yields CDR1 MGHRA and CDR2 YSYEKL. There are 19 residues in the CDR3. The J segment lost 4 bases and the V segment lost 4 bases, leaving 16 bases of the junction unmatched. The CDR3 is CASSPRDRGPNYPGETQYF. The CDR3 DNA is TGCGCCAGCAGCCCCCGGGACAGGGGGCCCAATTATCCCGGAGAGACCCAGTACTTC.

The chain uses TRBV7-8 and TRBJ2-5, with 8 positions matching TRBD2. The CDR3 spans 17 residues. J gave up 7 bases and V 4 bases, and 17 bases lay outside the gene matches. Germline values: CDR1 SGHVS, CDR2 FQNEAQ. DNA for the CDR3: TGTGCCAGCAGCTCGATGGCGGGGGGCGGGGGTGGTGGGACCCAGTACTTC. Its translation: CASSSMAGGGGGGTQYF.

This clone turned up a few times. The chain carries TRBV9 and TRBJ2-2, with D possibly being TRBD2 (5 bases). V dropped 0 bases and J dropped 3 bases, with 9 bases sitting between them. The CDR3 length is 15 residues. Germline V gene sequence: CDR1 SGDLS, CDR2 YYNGEE. The CDR3 protein is CASSVAPDYTGELFF. The CDR3 DNA reads as TGTGCCAGCAGCGTAGCTCCGGACTACACCGGGGAGCTGTTTTTT.

The chain combines TRBV5-1 with TRBJ1-5; D might be TRBD1 (5 bases). This CDR3 has 13 residues. Trimming removed 3 bases at V and 3 bases at J, with 7 bases between. Germline CDR1 is SGHRS and CDR2 is YFSETQ. CDR3 loop: CASSSGLNQPQHF. The CDR3 nucleotides are TGCGCCAGCAGCTCGGGACTCAATCAGCCCCAGCATTTT.

The V and J genes are TRBV4-1 and TRBJ2-1, with 10 positions matching TRBD2. V lost 0 bases and J lost 9; bases outside the gene matches: 11. The CDR3 runs to 17 residues. Per germline, CDR1 MGHRA and CDR2 YSYEKL. The CDR3 DNA sequence: TGCGCCAGCAGCCAAGATAGGAGCGGGAGGGCCGAGGGTGAGCAGTTCTTC. It encodes CASSQDRSGRAEGEQFF.

This clone was seen a few times. The chain is built from TRBV10-3 and TRBJ1-1; 12 nucleotides align to TRBD1. From germline, CDR1 is ENHRY and CDR2 SYGVKD. V lost 6 bases, J lost 1 base, and 3 bases stayed unmatched. This CDR3 is 15 amino acids long. The CDR3 reads CAIRGTGGPNTEAFF. In DNA, the CDR3 is TGTGCCATCAGAGGGACAGGGGGCCCGAACACTGAAGCTTTCTTT.

V gene TRBV9 combines with J gene TRBJ1-1, with D possibly being TRBD1 (6 bases). The CDR3 is made up of 14 amino acids. CDR1 is SGDLS, CDR2 YYNGEE, per germline. Trimming shortened V by 4 bases and J by 0 bases, and 10 bases separated the two germline ends. The DNA of the CDR3 is TGTGCCAGCAGCCCAAGGACAGTGAACACTGAAGCTTTCTTT. Amino acid sequence: CASSPRTVNTEAFF.

The rearrangement uses TRBV29-1 and TRBJ2-1, with 7 bases aligning to TRBD2. CDR1 is SQVTM and CDR2 is ANQGSEA in the germline V gene. This CDR3 has 13 amino acids. V was pared by 5 bases and J by 6 bases, with 7 bases of the junction left unmatched. CDR3 sequence reads: CSVLRENGNEQFF. In DNA form, the CDR3 reads TGCAGCGTTTTGCGGGAGAATGGCAATGAGCAGTTCTTC.

The rearrangement joins TRBV21-1 to TRBJ2-5; the table's D call of TRBD1 was not tested on the DNA. TRBV21-1 is a documented pseudogene. This CDR3 is built from 13 residues. The CDR3 reads CASGDRVHETQYF. In DNA form, the CDR3 reads TGTGCCAGCGGGGACAGGGTACACGAGACCCAGTACTTC.

The chain uses TRBV4-1 and TRBJ1-1; a possible D gene is TRBD1 (6 bases). Trimming took 5 bases from V and 7 from J, leaving 17 bases between them. The CDR3 totals 14 residues. In germline, CDR1 is MGHRA, CDR2 YSYEKL. CDR3 in amino acids: CASSRSTGNLEAFF. CDR3 DNA sequence: TGCGCCAGCAGCAGATCTACAGGGAATCTTGAAGCTTTCTTT.